The source of this T cell receptor beta chain is a study of T cell responses to AZD1222 COVID-19 vaccine. This CDR3 is built from 13 residues. V was clipped by 5 bases and J by 5 bases; unmatched bases: 5. Per the germline V gene, CDR1 is MDHEN and CDR2 is SYDVKM. Clones were read by immunoSEQ multiplex PCR, and TCRdb kept only the in-frame ones, dropping some. Among 100,000 to 150,000 clones listed, 92% were seen once. Comment on this clone: The identical CDR3 is also encoded by other nucleotide sequences in the sample.

The chain links TRBV28 to TRBJ1-2, with 7 bases lining up with TRBD1. Sample: peripheral blood, taken 28 days after the second AZD1222 dose. This receptor was taken from an adult who received the AZD1222 COVID-19 vaccine. Here the CDR3 reads CASSGRDRYGYTF. Written as DNA, the CDR3 is TGTGCCAGCAGTGGCCGGGACAGATATGGCTACACCTTC.